This passage covers 20 T cell receptor beta chains from one sample sequenced in a study of neoadjuvant anti-PD-1 for oral cavity cancer. Method: immunoSEQ multiplex PCR; TCRdb's copy keeps in-frame clones and lacks some. The sample includes 15,000 or so clones, 65% to 75% of them seen just once. The source material was PBMCs, sampled before nivolumab (anti-PD-1) treatment. These receptor sequences come from a person aged 35-79 years with oral cavity squamous cell carcinoma.

This clone has a handful of counts. The chain joins TRBV5-6 to TRBJ2-1, with 7 nucleotides matching TRBD2. V was pared by 5 bases and J by 5 bases, with 10 bases of the junction left unmatched. This CDR3 is 15 amino acids long. Germline lookup yields CDR1 SGHDT and CDR2 YYEEEE. DNA for the CDR3: TGTGCCAGCAGTCCTGCCCGACTAGCTCACAATGAGCAGTTCTTC. Protein sequence: CASSPARLAHNEQFF.

This sequence joins TRBV27 and TRBJ2-1, with a weak D call TRBD2 (6 bases). CDR1 and CDR2 from the germline V gene are MNHEY and SMNVEV (reference sequence). V dropped 6 bases and J dropped 10 bases, with 13 bases sitting between them. CDR3 length: 12 amino acids. The CDR3 region has the DNA TGTGCCAGCAGCTCTGGACTACTAGAGCAGTTCTTC. It yields the protein CASSSGLLEQFF.

This sequence joins TRBV19 and TRBJ2-7; D is undetermined. The germline gives CDR1 LNHDA, CDR2 SQIVND (reference sequence). V lost 1 base and J 2 bases, leaving 9 bases between the germline ends. The CDR3 totals 14 residues. CDR3 DNA: TGTGCCAGTAGTATAGGAAACGGCCCCTACGAGCAGTACTTC. The encoded protein is CASSIGNGPYEQYF.

This chain uses TRBV19 with TRBJ2-1; TRBD2 matches at 10 bases. The CDR3 has 14 amino acids. V shed 6 bases and J 7 bases; nucleotides not matched to a gene: 6. Germline V gives CDR1 LNHDA, CDR2 SQIVND (reference sequence). Written as DNA, the CDR3 is TGTGCCAGTAGCCCCAGCGGGAGGGGAAATGAGCAGTTCTTC. It codes for CASSPSGRGNEQFF.

This clone showed up just a few times. This chain joins TRBV27 and TRBJ2-2, with 9 bases identical to TRBD1. Germline V lookup: CDR1 MNHEY, CDR2 SMNVEV (reference sequence). Trimming cost V 7 bases and J 5 bases; bases outside gene matches: 8. This CDR3 contains 15 residues. This CDR3 is CASTPDRGRTGELFF. CDR3 DNA: TGTGCCAGCACTCCGGACAGGGGACGTACCGGGGAGCTGTTTTTT.

The rearrangement joins TRBV2 to TRBJ1-1; D gene uncertain. V lost 6 bases to trimming and J lost 9 bases, with 17 bases between them. Germline assignment: CDR1 SNHLY and CDR2 FYNNEI. The CDR3 runs to 13 residues. The CDR3 DNA sequence: TGTGCCAGCAGACCTTCACTGGGGTTTCAAGCTTTCTTT. Its translation is CASRPSLGFQAFF.

This clone was found a few times. The chain uses TRBV18 and TRBJ2-3; 8 positions match TRBD2. The ends lost 4 bases at V and 2 bases at J; junction bases unmatched: 17. The CDR3 has 19 residues. The germline gives CDR1 KGHSH, CDR2 LQKENI. CDR3 DNA: TGTGCCAGCTCACTAATAACCGGGACTAGGGGGAGGAACACAGATACGCAGTATTTT. This gives the protein CASSLITGTRGRNTDTQYF.

The rearrangement joins TRBV19 to TRBJ1-1; no clear D gene. Trimming cost V 4 bases and J 2 bases, with 14 bases left between them. CDR1 and CDR2 from the germline V gene are LNHDA and SQIVND (reference sequence). The CDR3 is 15 residues long. The CDR3 sequence is CASSRGGNLNTEAFF. CDR3 DNA sequence: TGTGCCAGTAGTAGAGGCGGCAACCTTAACACTGAAGCTTTCTTT.

A word on this clone: Other DNA sequences within the sample encode an identical CDR3. This rearrangement joins TRBV5-1 to TRBJ1-1; D remains ambiguous. The CDR3 has 14 amino acids. From germline, CDR1 is SGHRS and CDR2 YFSETQ. Trimming took 0 bases from V and 1 from J, leaving 7 bases between them. Written as DNA, the CDR3 is TGCGCCAGCAGCTTGGGGGGAGGGAACACTGAAGCTTTCTTT. It specifies CASSLGGGNTEAFF.

This clone was counted once. This chain links TRBV5-4 with TRBJ2-6, with TRBD1 identical over 11 bases. Germline values: CDR1 SGHNT, CDR2 YYREEE (reference sequence). Trimming at V came to 0 bases and at J to 1 base, leaving 6 bases not matched to a gene. The CDR3 has 19 amino acids. This chain's CDR3 is CASSLGTGGAGSGANVLTF. In DNA form, the CDR3 reads TGTGCCAGCAGCTTGGGGACAGGGGGCGCTGGATCTGGGGCCAACGTCCTGACTTTC.

CDR3 nucleotides: TGTGCCAGCAGTGGGGCGTCCAGCACTGAAGCTTTCTTT. This gives the protein CASSGASSTEAFF. The V gene is TRBV25-1, the J gene TRBJ1-1; D gene uncertain. V shed 4 bases and J shed 4 bases, with 10 bases lying between them. The CDR3 is made up of 13 amino acids. Germline-derived CDR1 and CDR2 are MGHDK and SYGVNS.

This chain links TRBV12-5 with TRBJ2-2; tentatively, D is TRBD1 (6 bases). CDR3 size: 16 residues. The germline V and J ends were trimmed by 2 bases and 3 bases, with 13 bases remaining between them. CDR1 LGHNT and CDR2 FRNRAP come from the germline V gene. The CDR3 DNA sequence: TGTGCTAGTGGTTTGTCTCGGACAGCCGACACCGGGGAGCTGTTTTTT. It specifies CASGLSRTADTGELFF.

The genes are TRBV27 and TRBJ2-7, with 7 bases identical to TRBD2. CDR1 is MNHEY and CDR2 is SMNVEV in the germline V gene (reference sequence). V shed 0 bases and J 7 bases; nucleotides not matched to a gene: 3. The CDR3 is 13 residues long. In DNA, the CDR3 is TGTGCCAGCAGTTTATCGATCGGGGGGGAGCAGTACTTC. Its translation is CASSLSIGGEQYF.

In this sample, this clone turned up a few times. This sequence joins TRBV7-9 and TRBJ1-2; weak D call: TRBD1 (6 bases). Germline CDR1 is SEHNR and CDR2 is FQNEAQ (reference sequence). The CDR3 length is 14 residues. Trimming shortened V by 5 bases and J by 4 bases, and 14 bases separated the two germline ends. Written as DNA, the CDR3 is TGTGCCAGCAGCGGACAGTCCCCCGCCTATGGCTACACCTTC. As protein: CASSGQSPAYGYTF.

The rearrangement links TRBV5-8 to TRBJ2-7; D is ambiguous. Germline V lookup: CDR1 SGHTS, CDR2 YDEGEE. The CDR3 loop spans 14 amino acids. The V end lost 4 bases, the J end lost 1 base, and 12 bases lay between the germline ends. The CDR3 DNA sequence: TGTGCCAGCAGCAGCCGAGGCTATTCCTACGAGCAGTACTTC. It encodes CASSSRGYSYEQYF. The full variable domain, with the rest looked up from reference TRBV5-8 and TRBJ2-7, is EAGVTQSPTHLIKTRGQQATLRCSPISGHTSVYWYQQALGLGLQFLLWYDEGEERNRGNFPPRFSGRQFPNYSSELNVNALELEDSALYLCASSSRGYSYEQYFGPGTRLTVT.

The V call is TRBV6-4, the J call TRBJ1-5; no clear D gene. Germline assignment: CDR1 MRHNA and CDR2 SNTAGT. The germline V and J ends were trimmed by 7 bases and 0 bases, with 16 bases remaining between them. The CDR3 length is 16 residues. The CDR3 region is CASTARNLNSNQPQHF. In nucleotides, the CDR3 is TGTGCCAGCACTGCCCGGAATCTTAATAGCAATCAGCCCCAGCATTTT.

The CDR3 DNA reads TGTGCCAGCAGCCCCTGGACAGGGACTTACGAGCAGTACTTC. Translation: CASSPWTGTYEQYF. The rearrangement joins TRBV7-9 to TRBJ2-7, with 8 nucleotides matching TRBD1. V was clipped by 5 bases and J by 4 bases; unmatched bases: 7. This CDR3 is 14 amino acids long. The germline V gene encodes CDR1 SEHNR and CDR2 FQNEAQ (reference sequence).

The J gene is TRBJ2-2, the V gene TRBV2, with D perhaps matching TRBD1 (6 bases). This CDR3 comprises 15 residues. Germline loops: CDR1 SNHLY, CDR2 FYNNEI. Between the trimmed V and J ends, which lost 4 bases and 2 bases, there was a span of 11 bases. The CDR3 loop reads CASSGPGQNTGELFF. CDR3 DNA sequence: TGTGCCAGCAGTGGGCCGGGACAAAACACCGGGGAGCTGTTTTTT.

V is TRBV10-2 and J is TRBJ2-7; 13 bases agree with TRBD2. V was clipped by 3 bases and J by 3 bases; unmatched bases: 8. Germline lookup yields CDR1 WSHSY and CDR2 SAAADI. The length of the CDR3 is 17 residues. This CDR3 is CASSETSGGAQVYEQYF. CDR3 nucleotides: TGCGCCAGCAGTGAAACTAGCGGGGGGGCCCAAGTCTACGAGCAGTACTTC.

This clone was observed a few times. J is TRBJ1-3 and V is TRBV10-1, with D unresolved. CDR1 and CDR2 (germline): WNHNN, SYGVQD (reference sequence). V dropped 6 bases and J dropped 1 base, with 7 bases sitting between them. CDR3 length equals 13 residues. The DNA of the CDR3 is TGCGCCAGCAGCCAAAGGTCTGGAAACACCATATATTTT. It yields the protein CASSQRSGNTIYF.